The 24 T cell receptor beta chains in this list originate from one sample, sequenced in a study of molecular identifiers for immune sequencing clone quantification. TCRdb re-called the PCR reads through MiXCR, storing one row per CDR3 protein. The data hold around 460,000 distinct CDR3 sequences, with about 20% observed a single time. Sequencing was performed on naive CD8+ T cells from blood, with Jurkat cell RNA spiked in. Subset: FACS-sorted CD8+CD4-CCR7+CD45RA+ naive T cells. The source is a human donor in good health. Some libraries in this study had Jurkat cell RNA spiked in.

The table lists this clonotype with many counts. The chain employs TRBV29-1 and TRBJ2-3; D gene unclear. The CDR3 is made up of 14 amino acids. Germline lookup yields CDR1 SQVTM and CDR2 ANQGSEA. The V end was cut by 4 bases, the J end by 1 base, with 12 bases between. The CDR3: CSVVGLGGTDTQYF. The CDR3 bases are TGCAGCGTTGTGGGCCTTGGGGGCACAGATACGCAGTATTTT.

This clonotype was seen a few times. The chain carries TRBV4-1 and TRBJ1-2; no clear D. In germline, CDR1 is MGHRA, CDR2 YSYEKL. This CDR3 has 13 amino acids. V was pared by 2 bases and J by 4 bases, with 8 bases between. CDR3 in DNA: TGCGCCAGCAGCCAAAATTCCCTCTATGGCTACACCTTC. This sequence encodes CASSQNSLYGYTF.

Notes on this clonotype: A single base separates this from a much larger clone, so it may be a read error. The chain's CDR3 is CASSSDSYQETQYF. The CDR3 DNA reads TGCGCCAGCAGCTCGGACTCATATCAAGAGACCCAGTACTTC. The rearrangement links TRBV5-1 to TRBJ2-5, with TRBD2 as a possible D gene (5 bases). From germline, CDR1 is SGHRS and CDR2 YFSETQ. V lost 3 bases, J lost 2 bases, and 11 bases lay in between. This CDR3 is built from 14 residues.

In this sample, this clonotype turned up many times. The J gene is TRBJ1-5, the V gene TRBV6-2 or TRBV6-3; weak D call: TRBD1 (5 bases). Trimming left V 1 base short and J 9 bases short, with 19 bases between. Germline CDR1 reads MNHEY; CDR2 reads SVGEGT. The CDR3 extends over 16 amino acids. CDR3: CASSYLGRLSGWPQHF. For the CDR3, the DNA is TGTGCCAGCAGTTACTTGGGCCGTCTATCAGGGTGGCCCCAGCATTTT.

This clonotype has ten or more counts. The chain recombines TRBV5-4 with TRBJ2-7, with D perhaps TRBD2 (6 bases). CDR3 length: 11 residues. Germline CDR1 reads SGHNT; CDR2 reads YYREEE (reference sequence). With 10 bases removed from V and 6 bases from J, the gap between germline ends came to 14 bases. The CDR3 is CAGKEGAEQYF. CDR3 coding DNA: TGTGCCGGGAAGGAGGGCGCCGAGCAGTACTTC.

The gene calls are TRBV25-1 and TRBJ1-3; tentative D call: TRBD1 (6 bases). V lost 7 bases and J lost 8, with 12 bases in between. Germline V gene lookup returns CDR1 MGHDK and CDR2 SYGVNS. The CDR3 runs 12 residues. The CDR3 nucleotides read TGTGCCAGCAATTGGGGACAAGACACCATATATTTT. This translates into CASNWGQDTIYF.

The rearrangement joins TRBV7-2 to TRBJ2-7; 7 bases match TRBD2. J gave up 3 bases and V 3 bases, and 11 bases lay outside the gene matches. CDR3 length: 16 residues. Germline V CDR1 and CDR2: SGHTA, FQGNSA. CDR3 nucleotide sequence: TGTGCCAGCAGCTTCCAGTGGGGGGGATTCGTCTACGAGCAGTACTTC. It codes for CASSFQWGGFVYEQYF.

The rearrangement uses TRBV7-2 and TRBJ2-7; D is undetermined. The V gene's germline CDR1 is SGHTA and CDR2 FQGNSA. The CDR3 spans 12 residues. The V gene lost 1 base and the J gene lost 5 bases, with 6 bases spanning the gap. This CDR3 is CASSLVDNEQYF. In nucleotides, the CDR3 is TGTGCCAGCAGCTTAGTAGACAACGAGCAGTACTTC. The whole variable domain, remainder taken from reference TRBV7-2 and TRBJ2-7, is GAGVSQSPSNKVTEKGKDVELRCDPISGHTALYWYRQSLGQGLEFLIYFQGNSAPDKSGLPSDRFSAERTGGSVSTLTIQRTQQEDSAVYLCASSLVDNEQYFGPGTRLTVT.

This sequence joins TRBV2 and TRBJ2-7, with D perhaps TRBD2 (6 bases). Between the trimmed V and J ends, which lost 3 bases and 5 bases, there was a span of 14 bases. The CDR3 is made up of 14 amino acids. Germline assignment: CDR1 SNHLY and CDR2 FYNNEI. The CDR3 DNA is TGTGCCAGCAGTGAGAAGGTGAGCGGGCACGAGCAGTACTTC. Its translation is CASSEKVSGHEQYF.

This clonotype was seen many times. The rearrangement joins TRBV28 to TRBJ1-4; no clear D. This CDR3 comprises 15 residues. The V end lost 2 bases, the J end lost 8 bases, and 15 bases lay between the germline ends. Germline V gene data show CDR1 as MDHEN and CDR2 as SYDVKM. The CDR3 loop reads CASSLLDNTGEKLFF. The CDR3 bases are TGTGCCAGCAGTTTACTAGACAATACCGGGGAAAAACTGTTTTTT.

This clonotype was recorded at least ten times. The rearrangement links TRBV6-2 or TRBV6-3 to TRBJ2-3; 7 bases are a match to TRBD2. Trimming cost V 6 bases and J 4 bases; bases outside gene matches: 7. The CDR3 sequence is 14 residues long. Germline lookup yields CDR1 MNHEY and CDR2 SVGEGT. The CDR3 bases are TGTGCCAGCAGCCGCGGGAGAAGGTCAGATACGCAGTATTTT. It is translated as CASSRGRRSDTQYF.

This clonotype was found many times. The chain employs TRBV6-6 and TRBJ2-7; 8 bases align to TRBD1. Germline-derived CDR1 and CDR2 are MNHNY and SVGAGI (reference sequence). The CDR3 runs 19 residues. V shed 0 bases, J shed 0 bases, and the junction held 13 bases outside the gene matches. The CDR3 region is CASSYSVLLDRAHSYEQYF. The CDR3 DNA follows: TGTGCCAGCAGTTACTCCGTCCTCTTGGACAGGGCCCACTCCTACGAGCAGTACTTC.

Points on this clonotype: A much larger clone sits a single nucleotide away, making a read error possible. J is TRBJ2-7 and V is TRBV7-2, with 8 bases fitting TRBD1. The CDR3 extends over 15 amino acids. CDR1 is SGHTA and CDR2 is FQGNSA in the germline V gene. The CDR3 spells CVSSLVGQGYYEQYF. DNA of the CDR3: TGTGTCAGCAGCTTAGTTGGACAGGGATACTACGAGCAGTACTTC.

The chain recombines TRBV20-1 with TRBJ2-3, with D maybe TRBD2 (5 bases). V was clipped by 4 bases and J by 5 bases, with 16 bases between them. Germline CDR1 and CDR2: DFQATT and SNEGSKA (reference sequence). The CDR3 is made up of 14 amino acids. CDR3 in amino acids: CSAKDSFGLDTQYF. The CDR3 DNA sequence: TGCAGTGCTAAGGACTCTTTTGGATTAGATACGCAGTATTTT.

In this sample, this clonotype turned up many times. The chain combines TRBV5-4 with TRBJ1-1; weak D call: TRBD1 (6 bases). Trimming cost V 0 bases and J 11 bases, with 8 bases left between them. The CDR3 has 11 residues. The germline CDR1 and CDR2 sequences are SGHNT and YYREEE (reference sequence). DNA of the CDR3: TGTGCCAGCAGCTTGGCAGGGGCTGCTTTCTTT. Protein product: CASSLAGAAFF. The variable domain in full, with the rest retrieved from reference TRBV5-4 and TRBJ1-1, is ETGVTQSPTHLIKTRGQQVTLRCSSQSGHNTVSWYQQALGQGPQFIFQYYREEENGRGNFPPRFSGLQFPNYSSELNVNALELDDSALYLCASSLAGAAFFGQGTRLTVV.

This chain joins TRBV5-6 and TRBJ1-2; TRBD1 matches at 7 bases. CDR1 is SGHDT and CDR2 is YYEEEE in the germline V gene. This CDR3 has 17 residues. Losses at the gene ends were 0 bases for V and 3 bases for J; bases not matched to a gene: 11. Here the CDR3 DNA reads TGTGCCAGCAGCTTGGAGGGCTTCCCTGGGACAGACTATGGCTACACCTTC. Encoded protein: CASSLEGFPGTDYGYTF. The full variable domain, completed using reference TRBV5-6 and TRBJ1-2, is DAGVTQSPTHLIKTRGQQVTLRCSPKSGHDTVSWYQQALGQGPQFIFQYYEEEERQRGNFPDRFSGHQFPNYSSELNVNALLLGDSALYLCASSLEGFPGTDYGYTFGSGTRLTVV.

V and J are TRBV12-3 or TRBV12-4 and TRBJ2-1, with D perhaps given as TRBD1 or TRBD2 (5 bases each). The CDR3 contains 14 residues. The V gene lost 2 bases and the J gene lost 9 bases, with 14 bases spanning the gap. The CDR3 DNA sequence: TGTGCCAGCAGTTTAACGGGACCAACAAGTGAGCAGTTCTTC. Translating it yields CASSLTGPTSEQFF.

At least ten counts were recorded for this clonotype. The chain recombines TRBV7-6 with TRBJ2-2; 7 bases are shared with TRBD2. The CDR3 is 15 residues long. The junction had 2 bases not matched to a gene; V was cut back by 3 bases and J by 1 base. Germline V gene data show CDR1 as SGHVS and CDR2 as FNYEAQ. CDR3 in DNA: TGTGCCAGCAGCTTGAGCGGGGAGAACACCGGGGAGCTGTTTTTT. Encoded protein: CASSLSGENTGELFF.

The J gene is TRBJ1-2, the V gene TRBV5-5; 7 bases fit TRBD1. The CDR3 has 13 amino acids. V trimming: 1 base; J trimming: 8 bases; junction bases outside the gene matches: 5. From germline, CDR1 is SGHKS and CDR2 YYEKEE (reference sequence). CDR3 DNA: TGTGCCAGCAGCTTGTGGACAGGAGGAGGCTACACCTTC. It encodes CASSLWTGGGYTF.

The rearrangement joins TRBV13 to TRBJ1-1; D call uncertain. V dropped 5 bases and J dropped 1 base, with 11 bases sitting between them. Germline V lookup: CDR1 PRHDT, CDR2 FYEKMQ (reference sequence). The CDR3 sequence is 14 residues long. This CDR3 is CASSVTHRNTEAFF. The CDR3, as DNA: TGTGCCAGCAGCGTAACACACCGGAACACTGAAGCTTTCTTT. The full variable domain, its missing parts supplied by reference TRBV13 and TRBJ1-1, is AAGVIQSPRHLIKEKRETATLKCYPIPRHDTVYWYQQGPGQDPQFLISFYEKMQSDKGSIPDRFSAQQFSDYHSELNMSSLELGDSALYFCASSVTHRNTEAFFGQGTRLTVV.

The table lists this clonotype with many counts. The rearrangement joins TRBV2 to TRBJ2-3; either TRBD1 or TRBD2 may supply D (5 bases each). V lost 6 bases, J lost 4 bases, and 20 bases lay in between. Germline values: CDR1 SNHLY, CDR2 FYNNEI. This CDR3 region has 16 residues. The CDR3 region is CASRPPGPTVPDTQYF. Here the CDR3 DNA reads TGTGCCAGCAGACCCCCGGGACCAACCGTCCCAGATACGCAGTATTTT.

This clonotype has just a few counts. This rearrangement joins TRBV19 to TRBJ2-1; D is perhaps TRBD2 (6 bases). V was shortened by 9 bases and J by 0 bases, with 12 bases between the two germline ends. This CDR3 contains 14 residues. Germline lookup yields CDR1 LNHDA and CDR2 SQIVND (reference sequence). The CDR3 region has the DNA TGTGCCAGCGGTAGCGGAAGCTCCTACAATGAGCAGTTCTTC. Translating it yields CASGSGSSYNEQFF.

In this sample, this clonotype turned up many times. The chain is built from TRBV4-3 and TRBJ1-1, with D tentatively TRBD1 (5 bases). Germline V gene lookup returns CDR1 LGHNA and CDR2 YSLEER. The CDR3 totals 14 residues. Trimming took 3 bases from V and 1 from J, leaving 9 bases between them. CDR3 nucleotide sequence: TGCGCCAGCAGCCATGGGACTGAGAACACTGAAGCTTTCTTT. It specifies CASSHGTENTEAFF.

Ten or more counts support this clonotype. For the CDR3, the DNA is TGCAGTGCTAGAGATGTAACTAGCGGATACGAGCAGTACTTC. This encodes CSARDVTSGYEQYF. J is TRBJ2-7 and V is TRBV20-1, with 8 bases aligning to TRBD2. The V gene's germline CDR1 is DFQATT and CDR2 SNEGSKA (reference sequence). Trimming cost V 0 bases and J 4 bases; bases outside gene matches: 5. The CDR3 extends over 14 amino acids.